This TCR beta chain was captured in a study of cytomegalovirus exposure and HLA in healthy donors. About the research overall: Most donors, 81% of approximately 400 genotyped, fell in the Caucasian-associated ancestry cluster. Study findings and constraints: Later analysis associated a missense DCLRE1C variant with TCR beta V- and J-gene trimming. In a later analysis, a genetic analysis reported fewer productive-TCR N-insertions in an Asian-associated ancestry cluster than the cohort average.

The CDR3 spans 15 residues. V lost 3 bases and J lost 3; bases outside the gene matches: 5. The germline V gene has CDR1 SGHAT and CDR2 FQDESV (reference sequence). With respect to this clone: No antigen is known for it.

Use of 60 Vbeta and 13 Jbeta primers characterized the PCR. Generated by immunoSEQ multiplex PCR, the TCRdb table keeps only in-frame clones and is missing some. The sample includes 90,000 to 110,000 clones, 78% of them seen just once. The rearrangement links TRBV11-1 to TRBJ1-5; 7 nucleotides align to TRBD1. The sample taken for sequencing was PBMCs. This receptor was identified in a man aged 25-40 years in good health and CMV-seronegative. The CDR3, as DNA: TGTGCCAGCAGCTTGGAGGGGGCCTACAATCAGCCCCAGCATTTT. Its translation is CASSLEGAYNQPQHF.